The 13 T cell receptor beta chains presented below share a single source sample, sequenced in a study of blood T cell repertoires in COVID-19 (dated by TCRdb to about 2020). Libraries came from the immunoSEQ multiplex PCR assay. In its TCRdb copy, this immuneACCESS table keeps in-frame sequences only and misses some clones. Where compared with another copy, unresolved V genes explain less than half of these, and the others have no known cause. The sample data list about 19,000 clones, and roughly 91% of these were observed just once. Of the sample, 16% falls within the top ten clones. Sequencing was done on a sample of peripheral blood. The receptors shown here come from a human donor in a cohort sampled during active COVID-19.

The chain is built from TRBV2 and TRBJ2-7; 7 nucleotides line up with TRBD1. This CDR3 is built from 13 residues. With 6 bases clipped from V and 2 bases from J, the junction kept 4 bases outside the gene matches. Germline V gene data show CDR1 as SNHLY and CDR2 as FYNNEI. As DNA, the CDR3 is TGTGCCAGCAGGCCGACAGGGACCTACGAGCAGTACTTC. Amino acid sequence: CASRPTGTYEQYF.

This chain joins TRBV4-2 and TRBJ2-7, with 10 bases that match TRBD1. This CDR3 contains 13 residues. Germline CDR1 LGHNA, CDR2 YNFKEQ. The J segment lost 12 bases and the V segment lost 1 base, leaving 6 bases of the junction unmatched. The CDR3 DNA is TGTGCCAGCAGCCAAGCTCCATGGACAGGGGGGTACTTC. This sequence encodes CASSQAPWTGGYF.

This clone was picked up one time. This chain joins TRBV19 and TRBJ1-1; D ambiguous. Germline V gene data show CDR1 as LNHDA and CDR2 as SQIVND (reference sequence). V lost 7 bases and J 0 bases, leaving 18 bases between the germline ends. This CDR3 contains 16 residues. CDR3 DNA: TGTGCCAGTAACCCAGAACGGGGTTCGTTGAACACTGAAGCTTTCTTT. Amino acid sequence: CASNPERGSLNTEAFF.

The rearrangement links TRBV2 to TRBJ1-5, with D possibly being TRBD1 (6 bases). Trimming left V 7 bases short and J 7 bases short, with 14 bases between. The CDR3 has 13 amino acids. Per the germline V gene, CDR1 is SNHLY and CDR2 is FYNNEI. CDR3 sequence reads: CASTIQGNQPQHF. CDR3 nucleotide sequence: TGTGCCAGCACCATCCAGGGGAACCAGCCCCAGCATTTT. Together with reference TRBV2 and TRBJ1-5, the CDR3 gives the full variable domain: EPEVTQTPSHQVTQMGQEVILRCVPISNHLYFYWYRQILGQKVEFLVSFYNNEISEKSEIFDDQFSVERPDGSNFTLKIRSTKLEDSAMYFCASTIQGNQPQHFGDGTRLSIL.

The chain uses TRBV24-1 and TRBJ1-2, with D maybe TRBD1 (5 bases). The V gene's germline CDR1 is KGHDR and CDR2 SFDVKD. V lost 2 bases and J lost 7, with 10 bases in between. This CDR3 region has 13 residues. The CDR3 is CATSDYQGGGYTF. The DNA of the CDR3 is TGTGCCACCAGTGATTATCAGGGCGGTGGCTACACCTTC.

The gene calls are TRBV11-3 and TRBJ2-5; 9 bases match TRBD2. CDR1 is SGHNT, CDR2 YENEEA, per germline. V trimming: 3 bases; J trimming: 3 bases; junction bases outside the gene matches: 11. The CDR3 sequence is 17 residues long. The CDR3 bases are TGTGCCAGCAGCTTCGGAAGATGGCGGGGGGGGGAAGAGACCCAGTACTTC. Translated, it gives CASSFGRWRGGEETQYF. Drawing the rest from reference TRBV11-3 and TRBJ2-5, the complete variable domain is EAGVVQSPRYKIIEKKQPVAFWCNPISGHNTLYWYLQNLGQGPELLIRYENEEAVDDSQLPKDRFSAERLKGVDSTLKIQPAELGDSAVYLCASSFGRWRGGEETQYFGPGTRLLVL.

The chain joins TRBV5-1 to TRBJ2-1; 8 bases agree with TRBD2. The trim removed 4 bases at V and 3 bases at J, leaving 6 bases unmatched. The CDR3 runs to 15 residues. Germline CDR1 is SGHRS and CDR2 is YFSETQ. This CDR3 is CASSPQAGVYNEQFF. Written as DNA, the CDR3 is TGCGCCAGCAGCCCACAAGCGGGGGTCTACAATGAGCAGTTCTTC.

The V gene is TRBV28, the J gene TRBJ2-3; 7 nucleotides align to TRBD1. V trimming: 7 bases; J trimming: 2 bases; junction bases outside the gene matches: 6. This CDR3 comprises 14 residues. Germline CDR1 and CDR2: MDHEN and SYDVKM. The CDR3 sequence: CASMETGSTDTQYF. The CDR3 nucleotides are TGTGCCAGCATGGAGACAGGGTCCACAGATACGCAGTATTTT.

The chain links TRBV5-1 to TRBJ2-3; tentative D call: TRBD2 (6 bases). In germline, CDR1 is SGHRS, CDR2 YFSETQ. V was clipped by 6 bases and J by 5 bases, with 19 bases between them. This CDR3 is 15 amino acids long. CDR3 coding DNA: TGCGCCAGCACCCTGGTCCAGGGAGGAATAGATACGCAGTATTTT. Translation gives CASTLVQGGIDTQYF.

This chain connects TRBV19 to TRBJ2-3, with 10 bases fitting TRBD2. Germline CDR1 and CDR2: LNHDA and SQIVND (reference sequence). With V trimmed by 2 bases and J by 6 bases, 11 bases remained unmatched. There are 17 residues in the CDR3. Written as DNA, the CDR3 is TGTGCCAGTAGTATATCCGGGGCTAGCGGGAGTTCGGATACGCAGTATTTT. Amino acids: CASSISGASGSSDTQYF.

The V and J genes are TRBV4-2 and TRBJ2-5; D remains ambiguous. The CDR3 covers 15 residues. The V end was cut by 3 bases, the J end by 2 bases, with 13 bases between. CDR1 and CDR2 from the germline V gene are LGHNA and YNFKEQ. CDR3 sequence (DNA): TGTGCCAGCAGCCAGGAACTAAATCCACAAGAGACCCAGTACTTC. Protein sequence: CASSQELNPQETQYF.

The rearrangement links TRBV5-4 to TRBJ2-1, with a tentative D call TRBD1 (7 bases). The germline gives CDR1 SGHNT, CDR2 YYREEE (reference sequence). This CDR3 is built from 16 residues. V lost 4 bases and J lost 9, with 23 bases in between. CDR3 sequence: CASSNRGRGAWGEQFF. CDR3 sequence (DNA): TGTGCCAGCAGCAACCGAGGCAGGGGGGCGTGGGGTGAGCAGTTCTTC.

The chain couples TRBV6-6 to TRBJ1-2, with 7 bases aligning to TRBD1. V was clipped by 11 bases and J by 1 base; unmatched bases: 10. The CDR3 totals 14 residues. Germline loops: CDR1 MNHNY, CDR2 SVGAGI (reference sequence). The CDR3 is CAHNRGTGNYGYTF. DNA for the CDR3: TGTGCCCACAACAGGGGAACCGGTAACTATGGCTACACCTTC.